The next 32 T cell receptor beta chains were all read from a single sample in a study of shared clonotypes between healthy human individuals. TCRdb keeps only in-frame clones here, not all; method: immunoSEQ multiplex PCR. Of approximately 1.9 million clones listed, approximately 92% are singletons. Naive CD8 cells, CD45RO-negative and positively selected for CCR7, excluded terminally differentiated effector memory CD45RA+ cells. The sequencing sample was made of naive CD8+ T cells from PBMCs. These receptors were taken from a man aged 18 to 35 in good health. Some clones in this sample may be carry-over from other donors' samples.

The CDR3 is CASSVEGGWGQDYEQYF. In DNA form, the CDR3 reads TGTGCCAGCAGCGTAGAGGGAGGCTGGGGCCAGGACTACGAGCAGTACTTC. The rearrangement links TRBV9 to TRBJ2-7; perhaps TRBD2 as D (6 bases). The germline gives CDR1 SGDLS, CDR2 YYNGEE. Trimming removed 0 bases from V and 3 bases from J, with 19 bases in between. The CDR3 totals 17 residues.

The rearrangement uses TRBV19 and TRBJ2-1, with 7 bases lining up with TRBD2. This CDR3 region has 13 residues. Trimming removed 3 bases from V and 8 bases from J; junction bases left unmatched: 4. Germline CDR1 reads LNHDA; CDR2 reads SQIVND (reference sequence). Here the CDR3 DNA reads TGTGCCAGTAGTATGGCTCTAGCGGATGAGCAGTTCTTC. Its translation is CASSMALADEQFF.

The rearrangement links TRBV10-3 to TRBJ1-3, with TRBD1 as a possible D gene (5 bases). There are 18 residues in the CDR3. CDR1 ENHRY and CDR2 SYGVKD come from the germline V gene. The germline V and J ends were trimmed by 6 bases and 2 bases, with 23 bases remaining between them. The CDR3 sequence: CAIRHDVVPGGTGNTIYF. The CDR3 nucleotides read TGTGCCATCAGACACGATGTTGTTCCGGGGGGGACTGGAAACACCATATATTTT.

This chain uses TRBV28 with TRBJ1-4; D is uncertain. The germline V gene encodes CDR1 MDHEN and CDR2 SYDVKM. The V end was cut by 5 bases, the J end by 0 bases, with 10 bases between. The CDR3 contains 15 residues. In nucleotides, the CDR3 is TGTGCCAGCAGTCCGGACTCAGCAACTAATGAAAAACTGTTTTTT. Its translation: CASSPDSATNEKLFF.

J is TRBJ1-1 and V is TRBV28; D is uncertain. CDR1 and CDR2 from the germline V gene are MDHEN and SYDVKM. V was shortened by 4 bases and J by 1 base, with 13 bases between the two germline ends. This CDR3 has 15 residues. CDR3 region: CASSSPASWNTEAFF. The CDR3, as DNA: TGTGCCAGCAGTTCTCCAGCGAGCTGGAACACTGAAGCTTTCTTT.

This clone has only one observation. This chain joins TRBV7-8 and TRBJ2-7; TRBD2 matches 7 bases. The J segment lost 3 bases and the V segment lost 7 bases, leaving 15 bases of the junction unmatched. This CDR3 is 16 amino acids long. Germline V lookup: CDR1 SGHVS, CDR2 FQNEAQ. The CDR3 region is CASTLGTGLSFYEQYF. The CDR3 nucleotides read TGTGCCAGCACCCTGGGAACGGGACTATCCTTCTACGAGCAGTACTTC.

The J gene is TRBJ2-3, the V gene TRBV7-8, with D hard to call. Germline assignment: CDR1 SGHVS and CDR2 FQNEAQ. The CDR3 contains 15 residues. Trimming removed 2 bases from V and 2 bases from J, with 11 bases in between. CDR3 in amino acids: CASSLTKGPTDTQYF. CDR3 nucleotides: TGTGCCAGCAGCTTAACGAAAGGGCCCACAGATACGCAGTATTTT.

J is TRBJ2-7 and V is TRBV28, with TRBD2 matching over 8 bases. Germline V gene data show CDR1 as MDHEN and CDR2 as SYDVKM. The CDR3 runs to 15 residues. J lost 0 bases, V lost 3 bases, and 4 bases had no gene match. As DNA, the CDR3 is TGTGCCAGCAGTTTTTTTAGCGGGGCCTCCTACGAGCAGTACTTC. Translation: CASSFFSGASYEQYF.

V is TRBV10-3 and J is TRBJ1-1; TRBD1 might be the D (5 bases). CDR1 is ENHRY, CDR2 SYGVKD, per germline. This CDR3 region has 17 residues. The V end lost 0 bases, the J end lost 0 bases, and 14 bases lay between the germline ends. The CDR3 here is CAISESRGPNMNTEAFF. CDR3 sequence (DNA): TGTGCCATCAGTGAGTCCCGGGGCCCGAACATGAACACTGAAGCTTTCTTT.

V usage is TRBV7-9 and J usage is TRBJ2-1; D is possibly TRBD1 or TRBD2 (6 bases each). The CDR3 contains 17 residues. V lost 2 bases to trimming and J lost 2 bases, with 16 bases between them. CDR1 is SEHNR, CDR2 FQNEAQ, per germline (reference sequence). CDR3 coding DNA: TGTGCCAGCAGCTTATTTGGAGGGGGAACAGCCTACAATGAGCAGTTCTTC. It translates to CASSLFGGGTAYNEQFF.

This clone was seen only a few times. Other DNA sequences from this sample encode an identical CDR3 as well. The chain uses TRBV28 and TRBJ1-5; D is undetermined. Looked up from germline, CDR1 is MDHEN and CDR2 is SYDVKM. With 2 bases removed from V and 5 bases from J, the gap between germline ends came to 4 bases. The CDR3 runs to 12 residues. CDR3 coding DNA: TGTGCCAGCAGTTTAAGGGATCAGCCCCAGCATTTT. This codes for CASSLRDQPQHF.

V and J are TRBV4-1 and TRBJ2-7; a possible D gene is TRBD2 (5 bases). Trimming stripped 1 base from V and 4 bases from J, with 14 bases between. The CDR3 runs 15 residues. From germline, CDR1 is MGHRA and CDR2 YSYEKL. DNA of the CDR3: TGCGCCAGCAGCCAAGGGAGAGAGGGCCGTTACGAGCAGTACTTC. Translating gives CASSQGREGRYEQYF.

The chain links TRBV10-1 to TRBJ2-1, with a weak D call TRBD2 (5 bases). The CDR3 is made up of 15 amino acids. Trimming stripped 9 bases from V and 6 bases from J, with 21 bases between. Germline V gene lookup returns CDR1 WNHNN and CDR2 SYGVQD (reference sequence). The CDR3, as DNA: TGCGCCAGACTAATAGCGCCCAACAACCTCAATGAGCAGTTCTTC. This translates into CARLIAPNNLNEQFF.

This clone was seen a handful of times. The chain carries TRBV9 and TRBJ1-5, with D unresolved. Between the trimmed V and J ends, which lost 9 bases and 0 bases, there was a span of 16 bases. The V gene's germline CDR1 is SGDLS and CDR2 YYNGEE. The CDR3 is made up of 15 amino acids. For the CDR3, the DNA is TGTGCCACCAATGCGCCTCGCTATAGCAATCAGCCCCAGCATTTT. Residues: CATNAPRYSNQPQHF.

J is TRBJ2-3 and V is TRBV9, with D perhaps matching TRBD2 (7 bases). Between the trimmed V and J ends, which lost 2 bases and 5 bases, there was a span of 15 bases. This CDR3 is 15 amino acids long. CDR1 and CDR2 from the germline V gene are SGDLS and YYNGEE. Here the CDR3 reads CASSVGGRGRDTQYF. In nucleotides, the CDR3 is TGTGCCAGCAGCGTCGGGGGGCGCGGTAGAGATACGCAGTATTTT. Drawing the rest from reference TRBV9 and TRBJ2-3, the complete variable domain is DSGVTQTPKHLITATGQRVTLRCSPRSGDLSVYWYQQSLDQGLQFLIQYYNGEERAKGNILERFSAQQFPDLHSELNLSSLELGDSALYFCASSVGGRGRDTQYFGPGTRLTVL.

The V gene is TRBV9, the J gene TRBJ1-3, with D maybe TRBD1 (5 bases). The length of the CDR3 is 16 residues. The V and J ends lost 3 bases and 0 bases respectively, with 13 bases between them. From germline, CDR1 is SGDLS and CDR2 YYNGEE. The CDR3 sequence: CASSDGTLLSGNTIYF. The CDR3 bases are TGTGCCAGCAGCGATGGGACGTTGCTCTCTGGAAACACCATATATTTT.

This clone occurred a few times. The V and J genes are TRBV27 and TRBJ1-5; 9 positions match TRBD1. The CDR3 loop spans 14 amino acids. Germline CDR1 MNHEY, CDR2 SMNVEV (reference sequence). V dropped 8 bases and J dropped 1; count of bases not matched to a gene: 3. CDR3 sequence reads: CASQGQGSNQPQHF. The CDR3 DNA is TGTGCCAGCCAGGGACAGGGAAGCAATCAGCCCCAGCATTTT.

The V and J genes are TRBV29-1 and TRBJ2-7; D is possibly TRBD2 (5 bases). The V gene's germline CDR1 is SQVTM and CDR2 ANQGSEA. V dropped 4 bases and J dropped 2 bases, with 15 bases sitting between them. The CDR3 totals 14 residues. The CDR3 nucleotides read TGCAGCGTTGGATACCCGGGAAGCGCCTACGAGCAGTACTTC. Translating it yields CSVGYPGSAYEQYF.

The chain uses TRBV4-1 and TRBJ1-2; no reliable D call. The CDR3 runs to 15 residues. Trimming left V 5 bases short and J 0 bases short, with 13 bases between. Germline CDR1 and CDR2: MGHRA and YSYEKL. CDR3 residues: CASSEDSPSNYGYTF. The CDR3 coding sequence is TGCGCCAGCAGCGAGGACTCCCCTTCTAACTATGGCTACACCTTC.

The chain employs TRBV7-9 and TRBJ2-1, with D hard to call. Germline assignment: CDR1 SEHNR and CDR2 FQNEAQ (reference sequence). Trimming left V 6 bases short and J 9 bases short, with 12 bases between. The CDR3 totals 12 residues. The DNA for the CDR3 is TGTGCCAGCAGTGATAGTTCGGGTGAGCAGTTCTTC. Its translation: CASSDSSGEQFF.

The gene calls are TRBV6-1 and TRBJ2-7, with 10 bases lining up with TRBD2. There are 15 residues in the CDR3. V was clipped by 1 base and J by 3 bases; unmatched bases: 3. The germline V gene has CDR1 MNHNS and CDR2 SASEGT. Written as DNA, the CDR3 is TGTGCCAGCAGTGAAGAAAGGACTAGCGGCTACGAGCAGTACTTC. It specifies CASSEERTSGYEQYF.

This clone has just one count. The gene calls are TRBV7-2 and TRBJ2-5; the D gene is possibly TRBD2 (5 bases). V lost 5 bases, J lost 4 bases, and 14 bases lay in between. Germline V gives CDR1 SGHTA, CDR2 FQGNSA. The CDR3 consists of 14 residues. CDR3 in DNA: TGTGCCAGCAGCGCCATAGGGAGAATAGAGACCCAGTACTTC. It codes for CASSAIGRIETQYF.

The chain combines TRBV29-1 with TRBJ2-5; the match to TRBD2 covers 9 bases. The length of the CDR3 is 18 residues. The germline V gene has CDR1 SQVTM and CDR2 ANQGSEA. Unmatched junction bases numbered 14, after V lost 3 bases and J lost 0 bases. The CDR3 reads CSVETPLLAGNHQETQYF. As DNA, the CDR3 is TGCAGCGTTGAGACCCCGTTGCTAGCGGGGAACCACCAAGAGACCCAGTACTTC.

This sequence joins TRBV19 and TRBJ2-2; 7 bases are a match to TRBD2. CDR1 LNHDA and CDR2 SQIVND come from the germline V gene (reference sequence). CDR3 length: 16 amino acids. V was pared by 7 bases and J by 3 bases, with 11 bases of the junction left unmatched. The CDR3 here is CASTSGPGRDTGELFF. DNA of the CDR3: TGTGCCAGTACCTCTGGGCCGGGGAGGGACACCGGGGAGCTGTTTTTT.

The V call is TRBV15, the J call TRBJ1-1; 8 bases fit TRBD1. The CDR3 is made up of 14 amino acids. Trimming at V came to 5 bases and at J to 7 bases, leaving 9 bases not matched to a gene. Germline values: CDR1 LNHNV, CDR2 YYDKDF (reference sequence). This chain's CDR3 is CATSPSGQDNEAFF. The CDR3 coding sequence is TGTGCCACCAGCCCTTCGGGACAGGACAATGAAGCTTTCTTT.

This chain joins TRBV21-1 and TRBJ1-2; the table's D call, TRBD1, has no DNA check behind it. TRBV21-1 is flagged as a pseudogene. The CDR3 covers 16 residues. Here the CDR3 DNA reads TGTGCCAGTACCCCAGGATGGGGGCGGGCTAACTATGGCTACACCTTC. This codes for CASTPGWGRANYGYTF.

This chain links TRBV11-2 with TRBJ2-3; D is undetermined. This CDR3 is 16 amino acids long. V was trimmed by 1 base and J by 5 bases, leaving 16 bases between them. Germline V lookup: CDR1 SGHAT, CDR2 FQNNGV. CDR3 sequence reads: CASSLGVVPGEDTQYF. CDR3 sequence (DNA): TGTGCCAGCAGCTTAGGGGTGGTTCCGGGCGAAGATACGCAGTATTTT.

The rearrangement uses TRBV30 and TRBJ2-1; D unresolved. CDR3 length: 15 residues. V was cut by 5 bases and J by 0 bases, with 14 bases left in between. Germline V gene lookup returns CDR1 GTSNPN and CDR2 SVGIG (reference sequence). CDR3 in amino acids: CAWEHFRGSYNEQFF. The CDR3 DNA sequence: TGTGCCTGGGAGCATTTCCGTGGCTCCTACAATGAGCAGTTCTTC.

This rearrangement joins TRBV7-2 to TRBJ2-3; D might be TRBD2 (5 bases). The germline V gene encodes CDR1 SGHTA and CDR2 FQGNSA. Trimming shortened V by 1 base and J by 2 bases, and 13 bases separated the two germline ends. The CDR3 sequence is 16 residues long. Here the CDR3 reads CASSLVLRAVTDTQYF. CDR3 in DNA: TGTGCCAGCAGCTTAGTTTTGAGGGCGGTCACAGATACGCAGTATTTT.

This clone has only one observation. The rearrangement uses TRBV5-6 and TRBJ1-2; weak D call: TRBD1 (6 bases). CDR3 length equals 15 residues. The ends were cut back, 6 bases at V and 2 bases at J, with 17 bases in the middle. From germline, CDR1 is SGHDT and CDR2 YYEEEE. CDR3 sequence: CASTVGGQGNYGYTF. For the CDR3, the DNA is TGTGCCAGCACTGTAGGGGGGCAGGGCAACTATGGCTACACCTTC.

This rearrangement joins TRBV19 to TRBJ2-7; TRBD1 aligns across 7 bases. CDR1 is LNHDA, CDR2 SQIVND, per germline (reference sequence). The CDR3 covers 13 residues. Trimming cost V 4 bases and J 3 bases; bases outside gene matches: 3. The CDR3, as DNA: TGTGCCAGTAGTAAGGGGGCACGCTACGAGCAGTACTTC. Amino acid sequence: CASSKGARYEQYF.

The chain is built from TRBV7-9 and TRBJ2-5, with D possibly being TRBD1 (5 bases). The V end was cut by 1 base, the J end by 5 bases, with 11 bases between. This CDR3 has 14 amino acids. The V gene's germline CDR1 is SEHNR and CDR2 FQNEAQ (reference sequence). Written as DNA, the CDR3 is TGTGCCAGCAGCTTAGGGGCAGGGTGGGAGACCCAGTACTTC. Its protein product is CASSLGAGWETQYF.